These T cell receptor beta chains were read from a single sample in a study of blood T cell repertoires in COVID-19. Only in-frame clones appear in the TCRdb table, and some are missing; sequencing was by immunoSEQ multiplex PCR. The sample consists of roughly 70,000 clones, about 90% of them appearing once. Source material: peripheral blood. These receptors all stem from a human donor with active COVID-19. The donor label of this sample is uncertain. Each CDR3 is given without its conserved first and last residue.

CDR3 protein: ASTIGTGSYEQY; V gene: TRBV28
CDR3 protein: SVQNRGLWNEQF; V gene: TRBV29-1
CDR3 protein: ASSPGTVPKEKLF; V gene: TRBV27
CDR3 protein: ASRYLRQGANTEAF; V gene: TRBV6-6
CDR3 protein: ASSSGGSENTIY; V gene: TRBV7-2
CDR3 protein: ASSWQRGATEAF; V gene: TRBV7-2
CDR3 protein: ASSHSATGPAF; V gene: TRBV4-3
CDR3 protein: AGRSTGTGNEQY; V gene: TRBV6-5
CDR3 protein: ASSRGTTAYNEQF; V gene: TRBV7-3
CDR3 protein: ASSLREGEKLF; V gene: TRBV27
CDR3 protein: ASSADPGLTEQF; V gene: TRBV7-2
CDR3 protein: ASSQADRAVNTGELF; V gene: TRBV4-1
CDR3 protein: ASSLPGGKIYNEQF; V gene: TRBV7-2
CDR3 protein: AGRTGNNEQY; V gene: TRBV12-3/TRBV12-4
CDR3 protein: ASGQLSGNTIY; V gene: TRBV6-1
CDR3 protein: ASSLLAATGELF; V gene: TRBV28
CDR3 protein: ASSSGRWSAGELF; V gene: TRBV4-3
CDR3 protein: ASSYSPAVIED; V gene: TRBV6-2/TRBV6-3